Here is one TCR beta chain with its context. What it recognizes is unknown. PCR was performed using 60 Vbeta and 13 Jbeta primers. The table came from immunoSEQ multiplex PCR; TCRdb's copy has only in-frame clones and leaves some out. The sample has around 70,000 clones, 78% seen once. This record comes from a study of cytomegalovirus exposure and HLA in healthy donors. V shed 0 bases and J shed 7 bases, with 13 bases lying between them. Germline-derived CDR1 and CDR2 are SGHRS and YFSETQ. The CDR3 consists of 15 residues. General study findings and limits: Sequencing artifact likely explains a cluster of highly shared sequence variants. Reportedly, TCR beta sequences accurately predicted HLA-A and HLA-B alleles in most subjects.

The origin of this receptor is a woman aged 40 to 50 in good health and CMV-seropositive. The chain recombines TRBV5-1 with TRBJ2-2, with a tentative D call TRBD1 (5 bases). Sequenced: PBMCs. The CDR3: CASSLAAGSVGELFF. For the CDR3, the DNA is TGCGCCAGCAGCTTGGCCGCAGGGTCTGTCGGGGAGCTGTTTTTT.